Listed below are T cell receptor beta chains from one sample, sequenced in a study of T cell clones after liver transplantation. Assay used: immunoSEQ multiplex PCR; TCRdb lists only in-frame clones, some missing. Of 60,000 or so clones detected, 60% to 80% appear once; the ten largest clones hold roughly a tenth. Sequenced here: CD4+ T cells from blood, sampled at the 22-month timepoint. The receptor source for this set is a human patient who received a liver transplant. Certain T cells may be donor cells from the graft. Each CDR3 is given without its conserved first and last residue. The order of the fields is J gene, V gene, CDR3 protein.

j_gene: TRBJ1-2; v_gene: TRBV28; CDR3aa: ASSLVGTGTNYGYT
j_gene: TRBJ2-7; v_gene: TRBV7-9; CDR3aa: ASSTRTGGSYEQY
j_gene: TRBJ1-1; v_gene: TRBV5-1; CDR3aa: ASSLAGQGAGAF
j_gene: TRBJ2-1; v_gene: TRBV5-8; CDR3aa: ASSFLEGAQQF
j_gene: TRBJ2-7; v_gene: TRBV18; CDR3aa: ASSEGGQGPILH
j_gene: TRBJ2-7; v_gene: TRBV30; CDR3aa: AWSVPGPTGGRGY
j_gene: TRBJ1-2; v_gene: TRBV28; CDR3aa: ASSSAESANYGYT
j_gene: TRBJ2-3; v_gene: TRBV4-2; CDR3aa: ASSQEWAGITDTQY
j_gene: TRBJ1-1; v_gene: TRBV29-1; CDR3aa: SGRQGMTEAF
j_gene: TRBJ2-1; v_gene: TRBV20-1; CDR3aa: SAAAYNEQF
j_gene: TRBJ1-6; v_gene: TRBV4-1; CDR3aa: ASSLFETGFNSPLH
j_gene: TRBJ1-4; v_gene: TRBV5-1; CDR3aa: ASSEDGGNEKLF
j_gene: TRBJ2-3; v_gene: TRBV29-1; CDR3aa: SVKLQGTDTQY
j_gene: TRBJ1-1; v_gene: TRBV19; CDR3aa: ASSPQDTEAF
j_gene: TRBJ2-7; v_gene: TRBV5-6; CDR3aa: ASSFSGTYEQY
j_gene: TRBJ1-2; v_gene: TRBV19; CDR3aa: ASRVPGTVNYGYT
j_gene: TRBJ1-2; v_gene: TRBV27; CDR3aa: ASSLRIGTYGYT
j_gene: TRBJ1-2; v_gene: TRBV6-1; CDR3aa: ASRSTGESYGYT
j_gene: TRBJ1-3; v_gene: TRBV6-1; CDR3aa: ASSEVGLRGNTIY
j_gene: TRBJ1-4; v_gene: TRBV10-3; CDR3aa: AIMDTLEGKLF
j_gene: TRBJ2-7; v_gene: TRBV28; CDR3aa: ASSPLNFYEQY
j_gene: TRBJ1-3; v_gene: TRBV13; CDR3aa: ASSIRTGGYGNTIY
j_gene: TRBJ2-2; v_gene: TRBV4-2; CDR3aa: ASSQGTGANTGELF
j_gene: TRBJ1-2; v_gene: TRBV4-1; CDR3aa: ASSQEGQGGYGGYT
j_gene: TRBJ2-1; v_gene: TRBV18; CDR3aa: ASSKNGGGDEQF
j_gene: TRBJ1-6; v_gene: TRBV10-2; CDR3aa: ASSAPGYSPLH
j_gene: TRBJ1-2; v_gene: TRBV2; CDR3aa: ASSIHLDYGYT
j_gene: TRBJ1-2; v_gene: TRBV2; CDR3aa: ASSLRQGDNGYT
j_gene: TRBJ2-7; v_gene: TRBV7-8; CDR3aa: ASSLDSFASYEQY
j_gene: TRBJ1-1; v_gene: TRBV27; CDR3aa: ASSPILRQKAMNTEAF
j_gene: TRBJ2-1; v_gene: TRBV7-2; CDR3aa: ASSRQGAGSYNEQF
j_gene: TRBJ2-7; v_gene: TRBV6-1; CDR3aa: ASSVPGTVYEQY
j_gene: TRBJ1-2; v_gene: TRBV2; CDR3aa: ASSEARAIGNT
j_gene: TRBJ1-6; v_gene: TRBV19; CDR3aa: ASSEGFGAYNSPLH
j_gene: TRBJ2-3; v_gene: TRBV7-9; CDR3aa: ASSPALPSTDTQY
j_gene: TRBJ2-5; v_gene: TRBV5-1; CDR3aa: ASSLGPGKETQY
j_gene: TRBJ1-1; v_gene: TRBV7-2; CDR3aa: ASSLVGYGLEAF
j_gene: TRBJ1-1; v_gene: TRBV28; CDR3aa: ASSLNRGRAWRNTEAF
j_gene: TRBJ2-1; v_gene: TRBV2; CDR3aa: ASSGLVDDNEQF
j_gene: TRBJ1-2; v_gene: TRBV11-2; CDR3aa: ASSLDFLTAGANYGYT
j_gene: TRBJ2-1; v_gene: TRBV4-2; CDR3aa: ASSPGQTPNEQF
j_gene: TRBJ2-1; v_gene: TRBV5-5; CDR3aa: ASSYPSGGAAEQF
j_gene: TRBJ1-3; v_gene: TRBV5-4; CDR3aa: ASSREAVSGNTIY
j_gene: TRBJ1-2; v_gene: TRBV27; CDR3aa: ASRSSTGGEGYT
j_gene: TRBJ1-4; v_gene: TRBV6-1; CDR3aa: ASSDSQGGEKLF